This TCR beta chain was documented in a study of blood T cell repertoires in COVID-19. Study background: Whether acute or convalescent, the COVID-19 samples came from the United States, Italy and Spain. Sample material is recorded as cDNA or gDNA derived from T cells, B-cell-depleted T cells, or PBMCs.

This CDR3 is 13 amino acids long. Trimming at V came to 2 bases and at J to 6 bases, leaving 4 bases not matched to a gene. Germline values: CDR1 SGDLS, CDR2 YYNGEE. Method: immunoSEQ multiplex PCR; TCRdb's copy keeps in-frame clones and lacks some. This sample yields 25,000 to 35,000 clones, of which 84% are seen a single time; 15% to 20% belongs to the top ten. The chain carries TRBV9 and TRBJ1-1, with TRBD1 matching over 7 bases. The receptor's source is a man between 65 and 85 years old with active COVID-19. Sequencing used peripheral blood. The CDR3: CASSVTGASEAFF. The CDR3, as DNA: TGTGCCAGCAGCGTTACAGGGGCCTCTGAAGCTTTCTTT.